The 20 T cell receptor beta chains below all came from one sample that was sequenced in a study of T cell changes during pregnancy in multiple sclerosis (dated by TCRdb to the late 2010s). Library preparation was by the immunoSEQ multiplex PCR assay. Not all clones reach the TCRdb copy of this immuneACCESS table, which keeps in-frame sequences only. Checked studies attribute under half of the gap to unresolved V genes and leave the rest unexplained. This sample gives around 72,000 clones in total; just over 90% of them show up just once. Roughly 2.1% of the sample belongs to the ten largest clones. Source: peripheral blood, taken in the second trimester of pregnancy. The receptors come from a female donor in good health, enrolled as a control in a pregnancy study.

The V call is TRBV21-1, the J call TRBJ1-6; the table's D call, TRBD1, was not checked against the DNA. TRBV21-1 is described as a pseudogene. The CDR3 covers 16 residues. The CDR3 reads CASSKVVDRASSPLHF. DNA for the CDR3: TGTGCCAGCAGCAAAGTCGTGGACAGGGCCAGTTCACCCCTCCACTTT.

With respect to this clone: A junction end diverges from the germline sequence, so it may reflect a read error. This chain links TRBV7-9 with TRBJ2-3; D may be TRBD1 (5 bases). Germline CDR1 is SEHNR and CDR2 is FQNEAQ (reference sequence). The CDR3 runs to 8 residues. This CDR3 is CASSSQVF. The CDR3 coding sequence is TGTGCCAGCAGCTCACAGGTTTTT.

The chain carries TRBV25-1 and TRBJ2-5; 8 bases map to TRBD1. CDR1 is MGHDK, CDR2 SYGVNS, per germline. The V gene end was trimmed by 5 bases and the J gene end by 5 bases; junction bases not matched to a gene: 7. This CDR3 is 14 amino acids long. DNA for the CDR3: TGTGCCAGCAGTTCCCAGGGGGCGGAGGAGACCCAGTACTTC. This codes for CASSSQGAEETQYF. Using reference TRBV25-1 and TRBJ2-5 for the parts outside the CDR3, the full variable domain is EADIYQTPRYLVIGTGKKITLECSQTMGHDKMYWYQQDPGMELHLIHYSYGVNSTEKGDLSSESTVSRIRTEHFPLTLESARPSHTSQYLCASSSQGAEETQYFGPGTRLLVL.

The V call is TRBV2, the J call TRBJ2-2, with a possible D match to TRBD1 (7 bases). The germline V and J ends were trimmed by 6 bases and 6 bases, with 14 bases remaining between them. This CDR3 comprises 14 residues. CDR1 is SNHLY and CDR2 is FYNNEI in the germline V gene. DNA for the CDR3: TGTGCCAGCAGGGGAGGACAGGAGGCCGGGGAGCTGTTTTTT. This translates into CASRGGQEAGELFF. The full variable domain, with the rest looked up from reference TRBV2 and TRBJ2-2, is EPEVTQTPSHQVTQMGQEVILRCVPISNHLYFYWYRQILGQKVEFLVSFYNNEISEKSEIFDDQFSVERPDGSNFTLKIRSTKLEDSAMYFCASRGGQEAGELFFGEGSRLTVL.

The CDR3 protein is CASSAQPGQRGYTF. CDR3 DNA sequence: TGTGCCAGCAGCGCACAACCGGGACAGAGGGGCTACACCTTC. The rearrangement joins TRBV7-2 to TRBJ1-2, with 7 positions matching TRBD1. Per the germline V gene, CDR1 is SGHTA and CDR2 is FQGNSA. The V and J ends lost 5 bases and 8 bases, in that order; junction bases with no gene match: 11. This CDR3 contains 14 residues. Based on the CDR3 plus reference TRBV7-2 and TRBJ1-2, the full variable domain is GAGVSQSPSNKVTEKGKDVELRCDPISGHTALYWYRQSLGQGLEFLIYFQGNSAPDKSGLPSDRFSAERTGGSVSTLTIQRTQQEDSAVYLCASSAQPGQRGYTFGSGTRLTVV.

The rearrangement uses TRBV4-3 and TRBJ2-2; D is possibly TRBD1 (5 bases). Germline V gene lookup returns CDR1 LGHNA and CDR2 YSLEER. The CDR3 consists of 15 residues. Trimming cost V 4 bases and J 1 base, with 10 bases left between them. The CDR3 reads CASSPHTGNTGELFF. CDR3 DNA sequence: TGCGCCAGCAGCCCTCATACAGGGAACACCGGGGAGCTGTTTTTT.

The chain recombines TRBV11-2 with TRBJ2-7; tentatively, D is TRBD1 (7 bases). The CDR3 length is 15 residues. V was shortened by 4 bases and J by 1 base, with 14 bases between the two germline ends. CDR1 and CDR2 from the germline V gene are SGHAT and FQNNGV. The CDR3, as DNA: TGTGCCAGCAGCTCCTTGACAGGGAGGTCCTACGAGCAGTACTTC. Translating it yields CASSSLTGRSYEQYF.

This clone was counted a few times. The J gene is TRBJ1-4, the V gene TRBV6-6; 7 positions agree with TRBD1. V shed 6 bases and J 6 bases; nucleotides not matched to a gene: 7. This CDR3 region has 14 residues. Germline CDR1 MNHNY, CDR2 SVGAGI (reference sequence). In DNA form, the CDR3 reads TGTGCCAGCAGAAACAGCGACAGGGATGAAAAACTGTTTTTT. Protein: CASRNSDRDEKLFF.

J is TRBJ2-1 and V is TRBV29-1; TRBD2 agrees at 8 bases. Germline V gene sequence: CDR1 SQVTM, CDR2 ANQGSEA. Germline trimming cut 4 bases from V and 1 base from J; bases unmatched to any gene: 9. The CDR3 totals 16 residues. CDR3 nucleotides: TGCAGCGTTGCGGGACCACGGGGGGGATCCTACAATGAGCAGTTCTTC. Its translation is CSVAGPRGGSYNEQFF.

The rearrangement links TRBV4-3 to TRBJ2-5; 9 positions agree with TRBD2. CDR3 length: 15 amino acids. Trimming took 7 bases from V and 3 from J; bases not matched to a gene: 9. Germline loops: CDR1 LGHNA, CDR2 YSLEER. As DNA, the CDR3 is TGCGCCAGCAAAGGAGGGATAGCGGGGGAAGAGACCCAGTACTTC. This gives the protein CASKGGIAGEETQYF.

The chain combines TRBV27 with TRBJ1-2; a weak D match, TRBD1 (6 bases). V lost 5 bases and J 5 bases, leaving 9 bases between the germline ends. Germline CDR1 is MNHEY and CDR2 is SMNVEV (reference sequence). This CDR3 has 12 residues. CDR3 sequence (DNA): TGTGCCAGCAGTCCCAGGGGTTATGGCTACACCTTC. It specifies CASSPRGYGYTF.

The chain recombines TRBV4-3 with TRBJ1-5; TRBD1 might be the D (5 bases). From germline, CDR1 is LGHNA and CDR2 YSLEER. V lost 3 bases and J lost 6, with 12 bases in between. This CDR3 comprises 14 residues. CDR3 sequence (DNA): TGCGCCAGCAGCCAGGCCGCAGGGTCTCAGCCCCAGCATTTT. Translated, it gives CASSQAAGSQPQHF.

The chain couples TRBV30 to TRBJ1-6; TRBD1 matches at 9 bases. Germline CDR1 and CDR2: GTSNPN and SVGIG (reference sequence). Trimming cost V 0 bases and J 7 bases; bases outside gene matches: 1. This CDR3 has 14 residues. This CDR3 reads CAWSVGTGNSPLHF. The CDR3 bases are TGTGCCTGGAGTGTTGGGACAGGGAATTCACCCCTCCACTTT.

V is TRBV6-4 and J is TRBJ2-1, with TRBD1 matching 8 bases. In germline, CDR1 is MRHNA, CDR2 SNTAGT. With 3 bases clipped from V and 10 bases from J, the junction kept 14 bases outside the gene matches. The CDR3 contains 16 residues. DNA of the CDR3: TGTGCCAGCAGTGAATCAGGGCAGGGGGCCTCAGGGGAGCAGTTCTTC. Residues: CASSESGQGASGEQFF.

This clone came up once. The V gene is TRBV7-3, the J gene TRBJ2-2; D remains ambiguous. Germline V gene sequence: CDR1 SGHTA, CDR2 FQGTGA. CDR3 length: 13 amino acids. With 2 bases removed from V and 3 bases from J, the gap between germline ends came to 4 bases. The CDR3: CASSLQDTGELFF. CDR3 nucleotide sequence: TGTGCCAGCAGCTTACAGGACACCGGGGAGCTGTTTTTT.

The rearrangement links TRBV5-6 to TRBJ1-2; no firm D call. Germline lookup yields CDR1 SGHDT and CDR2 YYEEEE. The germline V and J ends were trimmed by 0 bases and 5 bases, with 11 bases remaining between them. This CDR3 region has 14 residues. DNA for the CDR3: TGTGCCAGCAGCTTGGAAGGCGGGCGGTATGGCTACACCTTC. Amino acid sequence: CASSLEGGRYGYTF.

CDR3 in amino acids: CASSPGLGNTIYF. The CDR3 DNA sequence: TGTGCCAGCAGTCCAGGGCTTGGAAACACCATATATTTT. The chain is built from TRBV6-5 and TRBJ1-3; TRBD1 is a possible D gene (5 bases). The length of the CDR3 is 13 residues. Germline-derived CDR1 and CDR2 are MNHEY and SVGAGI. V lost 5 bases and J 3 bases, leaving 8 bases between the germline ends.

The V and J genes are TRBV18 and TRBJ1-2; D possibly corresponds to TRBD1 (6 bases). Germline loops: CDR1 KGHSH, CDR2 LQKENI. There are 13 residues in the CDR3. V was clipped by 4 bases and J by 5 bases, with 11 bases between them. The CDR3 nucleotides are TGTGCCAGCTCACAGGGGACATCTTATGGCTACACCTTC. Its protein product is CASSQGTSYGYTF. Drawing the rest from reference TRBV18 and TRBJ1-2, the complete variable domain is NAGVMQNPRHLVRRRGQEARLRCSPMKGHSHVYWYRQLPEEGLKFMVYLQKENIIDESGMPKERFSAEFPKEGPSILRIQQVVRGDSAAYFCASSQGTSYGYTFGSGTRLTVV.

The chain carries TRBV7-2 and TRBJ2-7; no reliable D call. V lost 2 bases and J lost 4, with 18 bases in between. Germline CDR1 is SGHTA and CDR2 is FQGNSA. The CDR3 length is 16 residues. The CDR3 DNA follows: TGTGCCAGCAGCTTAAGGATGCAAGCGATTTCTTACGAGCAGTACTTC. It encodes CASSLRMQAISYEQYF.

The chain couples TRBV6-5 to TRBJ1-2; TRBD1 matches 8 bases. CDR3 length equals 14 residues. The V gene end was trimmed by 7 bases and the J gene end by 4 bases; junction bases not matched to a gene: 8. Germline V gene sequence: CDR1 MNHEY, CDR2 SVGAGI. The CDR3 DNA is TGTGCCAGCACCTTCACAGGGGGATTCTATGGCTACACCTTC. Translation: CASTFTGGFYGYTF.